This TCR beta chain was sequenced for a study of beta chain features in type 1 diabetes. Background on the study: Examination covered over 85,000,000 sorted cells spanning all samples.

As every portion of the isolated RNA was reverse transcribed, the sequencing read expressed TCRB transcripts. Measured with immunoSEQ multiplex PCR; TCRdb has only the in-frame clones, and not every one. Found here are over 700,000 clones, roughly a sixth of them singletons; the top ten hold 0.02% to 0.025%. Worth noting for this clone: Its antigen remains unidentified.

Study-wide findings and caveats: Type 1 diabetes patients had TCRB CDR3s that were shorter (moderately but significantly so) in all four CD4+ subsets.

Blood was collected once per donor into heparin, averaging approximately 0.12 L. CD45RO/CCR7/CD25/CD127/CD95/CD27 separated CD4+ naive, central memory, regulatory and stem cell-like memory cells by sorting. V lost 4 bases and J lost 1, with 16 bases in between. Germline CDR1 is LGHNA and CDR2 is YNFKEQ. The CDR3 spans 16 residues. This clonotype was sampled from a woman aged 18-29 years in good health. The chain links TRBV4-2 to TRBJ2-5, with D tentatively TRBD2 (5 bases). Sequenced: naive CD4+ T cells from blood. CDR3: CASSPGAGMSQETQYF. The CDR3 bases are TGTGCCAGCAGCCCAGGCGCGGGCATGTCCCAAGAGACCCAGTACTTC.